Only a few counts were recorded for the clone carrying this T cell receptor beta chain. Its antigen is unidentified. What was amplified from RNA transcripts were TCR beta CDR3 regions. HTBI primers were the set used in a first-round RT-PCR of the TCR CDR3. Via MiXCR, TCRdb re-called the multiplex PCR reads, giving one row per CDR3 protein. The sample consists of about 350,000 distinct CDR3 sequences, approximately 14% of them appearing once. Pregnant or lactating patients were excluded, as were those with uncontrolled infection or other autoimmune disease. This record comes from a study of T cells in Graves' hyperthyroidism and ophthalmopathy. Broader study findings: Appearing also in blood were most of the thyroid clonotypes expanded above 0.001.

The specimen sequenced was blood. The sequence was collected from a woman between 25 and 40 years old with Graves' hyperthyroidism.

The CDR3, as DNA: TGTGCCAGCAGCGTAGGTAGCGGGAATGAGCAGTTCTTC. Translated: CASSVGSGNEQFF. The rearrangement joins TRBV9 to TRBJ2-1; 7 bases align to TRBD2. Germline V gene data show CDR1 as SGDLS and CDR2 as YYNGEE. The CDR3 runs to 13 residues. After removal of 0 bases from V and 7 bases from J, the junction contained 1 base not matched to a gene. The full variable domain, its missing parts supplied by reference TRBV9 and TRBJ2-1, is DSGVTQTPKHLITATGQRVTLRCSPRSGDLSVYWYQQSLDQGLQFLIQYYNGEERAKGNILERFSAQQFPDLHSELNLSSLELGDSALYFCASSVGSGNEQFFGPGTRLTVL.